Following are 2 T cell receptor beta chains from one sample sequenced in a study of blood T cell repertoires in COVID-19. Clones were read by immunoSEQ multiplex PCR, and TCRdb kept only the in-frame ones, dropping some. The sample contains approximately 150,000 clones, around nine tenths of which appear only once. Sequenced input: peripheral blood. These receptors all stem from a human donor in a cohort sampled during active COVID-19.

This chain links TRBV29-1 with TRBJ1-2; TRBD1 matches 10 bases. The V gene's germline CDR1 is SQVTM and CDR2 ANQGSEA. The CDR3 extends over 14 amino acids. V lost 2 bases and J lost 5; bases outside the gene matches: 5. DNA for the CDR3: TGCAGCGTTGAACGGGGGACAGGGGCTTATGGCTACACCTTC. Translation gives CSVERGTGAYGYTF.

This chain joins TRBV27 and TRBJ2-3, with 8 positions matching TRBD2. The junction had 5 bases not matched to a gene; V was cut back by 1 base and J by 2 bases. Germline assignment: CDR1 MNHEY and CDR2 SMNVEV (reference sequence). This CDR3 spans 16 amino acids. CDR3 nucleotide sequence: TGTGCCAGCAGTTTATGGGCGGGGGGTTACACAGATACGCAGTATTTT. Residues: CASSLWAGGYTDTQYF.